This T cell receptor (beta chain) was obtained from a study of CD8 T cells in Susac syndrome. CD8+ and CD4+ T cells circulating in blood were sequenced for TCR beta. The RNA input was roughly 0.45 to 1 ug, and it was reverse transcribed with random hexamers. It was immunoSEQ multiplex PCR that amplified TCR beta CDR3 across 54 Vbeta and 13 Jbeta. TCRdb independently ran MiXCR on the immunoSEQ multiplex PCR reads; one entry per CDR3 protein. The table records over 100,000 distinct CDR3 sequences, 85% to 95% of them present only once. Germline V gives CDR1 SGHDN, CDR2 FVKESK. The length of the CDR3 is 12 residues. Trimming stripped 6 bases from V and 9 bases from J, with 12 bases between.

This chain connects TRBV14 to TRBJ1-5; D is unclear. Sequenced sample: CD4+ T cells from PBMCs. This sequence originates from a human donor in good health. As DNA, the CDR3 is TGTGCCAGCAGTCACACCTTCGTGCCCCAGCATTTT. This gives the protein CASSHTFVPQHF.